Shown below are 9 T cell receptor beta chains from a single sample sequenced in a study of T cells in Graves' hyperthyroidism and ophthalmopathy. RNA transcripts gave rise to amplified TCR beta CDR3 regions. First-round RT-PCR with HTBI primers amplified the TCR CDR3 region. Via MiXCR, TCRdb re-called the multiplex PCR reads, giving one row per CDR3 protein. Of over 250,000 distinct CDR3 sequences in the sample, 20% to 25% were seen once. The specimen sequenced was blood. These receptor sequences come from a man between 35 and 55 years old with Graves' hyperthyroidism that later progressed to Graves' ophthalmopathy.

This clonotype was observed at least ten times. The genes are TRBV20-1 and TRBJ2-7; D ambiguous. The germline V gene encodes CDR1 DFQATT and CDR2 SNEGSKA (reference sequence). CDR3 length equals 11 residues. The V gene lost 5 bases and the J gene lost 4 bases, with 9 bases spanning the gap. The CDR3 DNA sequence: TGCAGTGCTTCCCAGAGTTACGAGCAGTACTTC. This translates into CSASQSYEQYF.

This clonotype was found a few times. The chain carries TRBV6-1 and TRBJ1-5; D gene unclear. The CDR3 contains 15 residues. The germline gives CDR1 MNHNS, CDR2 SASEGT. V was shortened by 8 bases and J by 4 bases, with 18 bases between the two germline ends. CDR3 coding DNA: TGTGCCAGCCCCATTCGGTGGCTAGAAAATCAGCCCCAGCATTTT. Translated, it gives CASPIRWLENQPQHF.

This clonotype was found many times. The chain is built from TRBV12-3 or TRBV12-4 and TRBJ1-1; possible D gene TRBD1, 5 bases. V dropped 6 bases and J dropped 1 base, with 18 bases sitting between them. The CDR3 length is 16 residues. CDR3 sequence reads: CASRFIGGGENTEAFF. The CDR3 nucleotides read TGTGCCAGCAGATTCATTGGTGGGGGGGAGAACACTGAAGCTTTCTTT.

This clonotype came up many times. The chain employs TRBV18 and TRBJ1-2; D is ambiguous. Germline lookup yields CDR1 KGHSH and CDR2 LQKENI. V gave up 6 bases and J gave up 4 bases, with 21 bases separating them. The CDR3 runs 16 residues. CDR3: CASSPQVEALLYGYTF. The CDR3 DNA follows: TGTGCCAGCTCTCCCCAAGTCGAAGCGTTACTCTATGGCTACACCTTC.

Comment on this clonotype: This may be a read error, as it is one base from a much larger clone. The rearrangement joins TRBV13 to TRBJ2-2; TRBD1 matches 8 bases. Germline V lookup: CDR1 PRHDT, CDR2 FYEKMQ (reference sequence). The CDR3 consists of 18 residues. The CDR3 DNA reads TGTGCCAGCGGCTTAGTTCCACCGGGACAGGTGTACACCGGGGAGCTGTTTTTT. It translates to CASGLVPPGQVYTGELFF.

At least ten counts were recorded for this clonotype. Here the CDR3 DNA reads TGTGCCACCAGTGACCTGTCTAGCGGGAGCGGCGAGCAGTACTTC. Its protein product is CATSDLSSGSGEQYF. The V call is TRBV24-1, the J call TRBJ2-7; 10 bases fit TRBD2. This CDR3 is built from 15 residues. Germline V CDR1 and CDR2: KGHDR, SFDVKD. V lost 4 bases and J lost 6; bases outside the gene matches: 8.

This clonotype occurred many times. The rearrangement uses TRBV28 and TRBJ1-5; tentative D call: TRBD1 (5 bases). The CDR3 loop spans 15 amino acids. Germline lookup yields CDR1 MDHEN and CDR2 SYDVKM. The V and J ends lost 5 bases and 0 bases respectively, with 11 bases between them. The CDR3 spells CASSGGTYSNQPQHF. CDR3 nucleotide sequence: TGTGCCAGCAGTGGGGGTACTTATAGCAATCAGCCCCAGCATTTT. The complete variable domain, with remaining parts taken from reference TRBV28 and TRBJ1-5, reads DVKVTQSSRYLVKRTGEKVFLECVQDMDHENMFWYRQDPGLGLRLIYFSYDVKMKEKGDIPEGYSVSREKKERFSLILESASTNQTSMYLCASSGGTYSNQPQHFGDGTRLSIL.

There are many counts of this clonotype. Since no conserved phenylalanine or tryptophan closes the CDR3, a read error is the likely cause. CDR3 residues: CASSYVPRTEAFS. The DNA of the CDR3 is TGTGCCAGCAGTTACGTTCCAAGGACTGAAGCTTTCTCT. The rearrangement joins TRBV6-5 to TRBJ1-1; D ambiguous. The CDR3 extends over 13 amino acids. CDR1 and CDR2 (germline): MNHEY, SVGAGI. V lost 2 bases, J lost 5 bases, and 9 bases lay in between.

CDR3 protein: CASSLVWEMGYGYTF. CDR3 nucleotides: TGTGCCAGCAGCTTAGTTTGGGAGATGGGCTATGGCTACACCTTC. The gene calls are TRBV7-2 and TRBJ1-2; D is ambiguous. The CDR3 length is 15 residues. CDR1 is SGHTA and CDR2 is FQGNSA in the germline V gene. Deletions cut 1 base from V and 4 bases from J, with 13 bases between.